In its sample, the clone carrying this TCR beta chain was seen many times. The antigen is not known. RNA transcripts provided the source from which TCR beta CDR3 regions were amplified. RT-PCR in the first round (using the HTBI primer set) targeted the TCR CDR3. Using its own MiXCR run on the multiplex PCR reads, TCRdb lists one record per CDR3 protein. The data show around 200,000 distinct CDR3 sequences, 15% to 20% seen once. Those with hyperthyroidism were 18 to 65 years old, newly diagnosed, and ill for under 2 months. The data are from a study of T cells in Graves' hyperthyroidism and ophthalmopathy. Study-level results: Most clonotypes expanded in thyroid above 0.001 were likewise present in blood.

The CDR3 consists of 13 residues. Germline CDR1 and CDR2: SEHNR and FQNEAQ (reference sequence). Trimming took off 1 base at V and 8 bases at J, with 11 bases between the two ends. The V and J genes are TRBV7-9 and TRBJ1-1; a possible D gene is TRBD1 (5 bases). The sequence came from a woman in her 50s with Graves' hyperthyroidism. Sequenced sample: blood. The CDR3 DNA reads as TGTGCCAGCAGCTTAGTAGCCCGACAGGAAGCTTTCTTT. It encodes CASSLVARQEAFF.